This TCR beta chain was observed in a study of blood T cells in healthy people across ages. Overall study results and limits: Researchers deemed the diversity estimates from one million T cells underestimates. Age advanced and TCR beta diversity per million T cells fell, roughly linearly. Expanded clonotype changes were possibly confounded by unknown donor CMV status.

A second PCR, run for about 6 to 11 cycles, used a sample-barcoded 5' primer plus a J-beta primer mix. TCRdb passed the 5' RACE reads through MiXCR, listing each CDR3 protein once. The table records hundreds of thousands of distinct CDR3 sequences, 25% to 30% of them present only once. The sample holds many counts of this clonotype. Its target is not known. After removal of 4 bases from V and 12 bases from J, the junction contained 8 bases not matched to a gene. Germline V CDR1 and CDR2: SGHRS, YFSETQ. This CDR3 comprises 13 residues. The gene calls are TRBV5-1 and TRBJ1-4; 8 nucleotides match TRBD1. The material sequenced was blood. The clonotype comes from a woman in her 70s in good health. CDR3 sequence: CASSAGQGLELFF. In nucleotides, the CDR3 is TGCGCCAGCAGCGCCGGACAGGGTTTGGAACTGTTTTTT.